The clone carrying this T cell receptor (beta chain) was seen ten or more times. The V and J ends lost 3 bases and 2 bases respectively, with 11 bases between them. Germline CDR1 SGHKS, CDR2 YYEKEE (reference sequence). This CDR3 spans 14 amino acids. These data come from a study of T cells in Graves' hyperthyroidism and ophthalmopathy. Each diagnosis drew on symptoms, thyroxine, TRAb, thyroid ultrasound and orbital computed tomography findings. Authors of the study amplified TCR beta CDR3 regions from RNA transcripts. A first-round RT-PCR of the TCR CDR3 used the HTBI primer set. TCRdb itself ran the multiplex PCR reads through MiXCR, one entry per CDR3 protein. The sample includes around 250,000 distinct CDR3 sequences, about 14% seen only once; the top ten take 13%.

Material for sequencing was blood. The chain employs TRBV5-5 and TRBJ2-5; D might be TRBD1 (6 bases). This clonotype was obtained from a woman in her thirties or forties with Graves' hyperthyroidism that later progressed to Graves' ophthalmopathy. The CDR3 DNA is TGTGCCAGCAGCTCCGGGACACCACAAGAGACCCAGTACTTC. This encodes CASSSGTPQETQYF.